One sample yielded the 15 T cell receptor beta chains listed below, sequenced in a study of blood T cell repertoires in COVID-19. Clones were sequenced by immunoSEQ multiplex PCR, and TCRdb holds only the in-frame ones, with some missing. Of fewer than 200,000 clones listed, roughly 83% are singletons. The sequenced sample was peripheral blood. All receptors derive from a woman of 80 years or more with active or convalescent COVID-19.

In its sample, this clone was seen a few times. The chain links TRBV14 to TRBJ2-2, with 7 bases fitting TRBD2. This CDR3 is built from 14 residues. CDR1 SGHDN and CDR2 FVKESK come from the germline V gene. Trimming at V came to 4 bases and at J to 9 bases, leaving 8 bases not matched to a gene. In DNA, the CDR3 is TGTGCCAGCAGCCCGACTAGCACAATACGGGAGCTGTTTTTT. This codes for CASSPTSTIRELFF.

The CDR3 here is CASSLSTGGSYGYTF. The CDR3 coding sequence is TGCGCCAGCAGCTTGTCCACAGGGGGTAGCTATGGCTACACCTTC. V is TRBV5-1 and J is TRBJ1-2; 8 bases are shared with TRBD1. Germline CDR1 SGHRS, CDR2 YFSETQ. The CDR3 is 15 amino acids. The junction had 6 bases not matched to a gene; V was cut back by 1 base and J by 4 bases.

The CDR3 loop is CASSSGTGDQWGELFF. In nucleotides, the CDR3 is TGTGCCAGCAGCTCCGGGACGGGAGATCAGTGGGGGGAGCTGTTTTTT. The gene calls are TRBV5-8 and TRBJ2-2; D is perhaps TRBD2 (6 bases). Germline CDR1 SGHTS, CDR2 YDEGEE. This CDR3 comprises 16 residues. Trimming shortened V by 3 bases and J by 8 bases, and 20 bases separated the two germline ends.

This chain links TRBV12-3 or TRBV12-4 with TRBJ2-2; D is perhaps TRBD2 (5 bases). Trimming stripped 6 bases from V and 3 bases from J, with 8 bases between. The length of the CDR3 is 13 residues. The CDR3 spells CASRQRDTGELFF. CDR3 bases: TGTGCCAGCAGACAGAGGGACACCGGGGAGCTGTTTTTT.

This clone has a single count. The chain links TRBV7-6 to TRBJ1-1; D is unresolved. Germline CDR1 reads SGHVS; CDR2 reads FNYEAQ. CDR3 length: 14 amino acids. The V end was cut by 8 bases, the J end by 3 bases, with 16 bases between. The chain's CDR3 is CASGPWAGYTEAFF. The CDR3 DNA reads TGTGCCAGCGGGCCTTGGGCAGGATACACTGAAGCTTTCTTT.

In DNA, the CDR3 is TGTGCCAGCAGTTACTCGTACAGCTCTGGAAACACCATATATTTT. Its protein is CASSYSYSSGNTIYF. The V gene is TRBV6-5, the J gene TRBJ1-3; D is undetermined. The V end was cut by 0 bases, the J end by 0 bases, with 6 bases between. The CDR3 spans 15 residues. The germline V gene encodes CDR1 MNHEY and CDR2 SVGAGI.

The chain uses TRBV9 and TRBJ1-2; D possibly corresponds to TRBD1 (5 bases). The length of the CDR3 is 13 residues. Trimming stripped 0 bases from V and 2 bases from J, with 5 bases between. Per the germline V gene, CDR1 is SGDLS and CDR2 is YYNGEE. The CDR3 bases are TGTGCCAGCAGCGTAGGACAGAACTATGGCTACACCTTC. The encoded protein is CASSVGQNYGYTF.

The chain carries TRBV5-1 and TRBJ1-4; 9 bases align to TRBD1. This CDR3 is 14 amino acids long. With 3 bases clipped from V and 5 bases from J, the junction kept 2 bases outside the gene matches. Germline lookup yields CDR1 SGHRS and CDR2 YFSETQ. CDR3 sequence reads: CASSYGQGNEKLFF. DNA for the CDR3: TGCGCCAGCAGCTATGGACAGGGGAATGAAAAACTGTTTTTT.

The V and J genes are TRBV15 and TRBJ1-6; D gene uncertain. From germline, CDR1 is LNHNV and CDR2 YYDKDF (reference sequence). The V and J ends lost 0 bases and 0 bases respectively, with 9 bases between them. The CDR3 is 17 amino acids. The CDR3 nucleotides are TGTGCCACCAGCAGAGATATAGCGTCCTCCTATAATTCACCCCTCCACTTT. Amino acids: CATSRDIASSYNSPLHF. The whole variable domain, filled in from reference TRBV15 and TRBJ1-6, reads DAMVIQNPRYQVTQFGKPVTLSCSQTLNHNVMYWYQQKSSQAPKLLFHYYDKDFNNEADTPDNFQSRRPNTSFCFLDIRSPGLGDTAMYLCATSRDIASSYNSPLHFGNGTRLTVT.

CDR3 sequence: CASSLYISDTQYF. The CDR3 region has the DNA TGTGCCAGCAGTTTATACATATCAGATACGCAGTATTTT. J is TRBJ2-3 and V is TRBV27; unclear D gene. The V end was cut by 1 base, the J end by 4 bases, with 6 bases between. Germline CDR1 reads MNHEY; CDR2 reads SMNVEV (reference sequence). The CDR3 sequence is 13 residues long.

This chain joins TRBV18 and TRBJ1-2; 8 bases fit TRBD1. The CDR3 totals 16 residues. V lost 2 bases to trimming and J lost 5 bases; unmatched junction nucleotides: 10. Germline CDR1 reads KGHSH; CDR2 reads LQKENI. The CDR3 reads CASSPEQRTGRYGYTF. DNA for the CDR3: TGTGCCAGCTCACCAGAACAGCGGACAGGGAGGTATGGCTACACCTTC.

This clone came up once. This chain joins TRBV29-1 and TRBJ2-7; 7 nucleotides line up with TRBD1. The CDR3 has 12 residues. CDR1 SQVTM and CDR2 ANQGSEA come from the germline V gene. For the CDR3, the DNA is TGCCCCGGGGACAGTGTCTCCTACGAGCAGTACTTC. Protein: CPGDSVSYEQYF.

V and J are TRBV5-8 and TRBJ1-1; D gene ambiguous. The germline V and J ends were trimmed by 6 bases and 1 base, with 19 bases remaining between them. The CDR3 spans 16 residues. CDR1 SGHTS and CDR2 YDEGEE come from the germline V gene. The CDR3 DNA is TGTGCCAGCACCCCTTACCTTGGCGGGAAGAACACTGAAGCTTTCTTT. Amino acid sequence: CASTPYLGGKNTEAFF.

This clone appeared a few times. The chain uses TRBV10-3 and TRBJ1-2; D remains unclear. This CDR3 has 12 amino acids. CDR1 and CDR2 (germline): ENHRY, SYGVKD. V was trimmed by 3 bases and J by 4 bases, leaving 6 bases between them. CDR3 region: CAISELGYGYTF. CDR3 coding DNA: TGTGCCATCAGTGAACTCGGCTATGGCTACACCTTC.

The chain employs TRBV12-5 and TRBJ2-1; D is possibly TRBD1 (5 bases). The V gene's germline CDR1 is LGHNT and CDR2 FRNRAP. The V end was cut by 6 bases, the J end by 9 bases, with 12 bases between. The CDR3 contains 12 residues. CDR3 nucleotide sequence: TGTGCTAGTGGGCCCAGGGATGGTGAGCAGTTCTTC. This codes for CASGPRDGEQFF.